These T cell receptor beta chains were read from a single sample in a study of OX40 agonist ivuxolimab in advanced cancers. Measured with immunoSEQ multiplex PCR; TCRdb has only the in-frame clones, and not every one. The sample consists of around 46,000 clones, roughly 91% of them appearing once. Material: CD4+ or CD8+ T cells sorted from blood, obtained in a trial of the OX40 agonist ivuxolimab. The receptor set was obtained from an adult with an advanced solid tumor such as melanoma, head and neck, liver or kidney cancer. Both conserved end residues are part of each CDR3. A D gene is named only where the DNA matches it firmly. Expanded clones get a size class; other rows say once, few or many, or leave the size out.

cdr3_nt cdr3_aa clone_size j_call d_call v_call
TGTGCCTGGATGGATAGCGGGAATGAGCAGTTCTTC CAWMDSGNEQFF - TRBJ2-1 TRBD2 TRBV30
TGTGCCAGCAGTGCTAGCGGGGGATGGTATGAGCAGTTCTTC CASSASGGWYEQFF many TRBJ2-1 TRBD2 TRBV27
TGTGCCAGCAGCGAGCCTCGGGGCGCAGATACGCAGTATTTT CASSEPRGADTQYF - TRBJ2-3 - TRBV9
TGTGCCAGCAGTTCCCCAGGGTTGGATGAAAAACTGTTTTTT CASSSPGLDEKLFF once TRBJ1-4 - TRBV6-5
TGTGCCAGCAGTACCCACAATGAGCAGTTCTTC CASSTHNEQFF - TRBJ2-1 - TRBV6-5
TGTGCCAGCAGTTACGGAGAAACAGGCTCCTACGAGCAGTACTTC CASSYGETGSYEQYF - TRBJ2-7 - TRBV6-5
TGTGCCAGTAGTCCAGGACTAGCGGGGGGGAACACCGGGGAGCTGTTTTTT CASSPGLAGGNTGELFF - TRBJ2-2 TRBD2 TRBV19
TGTGCCAGCAGACTCCGGGGGAGTAATGAAAAACTGTTTTTT CASRLRGSNEKLFF - TRBJ1-4 - TRBV13
TGTGCCAGCAGTTACGGGCTAGCGGGAGACGAGCAGTACTTC CASSYGLAGDEQYF - TRBJ2-7 TRBD2 TRBV6-5
TGTGCCATCAGGGGACTAGCGGGATACAATGAGCAGTTCTTC CAIRGLAGYNEQFF - TRBJ2-1 TRBD2 TRBV10-3
TGTGCCACGACCGGCACACTCTCCTACGAGCAGTACTTC CATTGTLSYEQYF - TRBJ2-7 - TRBV2
TGTGCCAGCAGTCCGACAGGGGGCTTCTACGAGCAGTACTTC CASSPTGGFYEQYF - TRBJ2-7 TRBD1 TRBV6-1
TGTGCCAGCAGTTACTCTACAGGGGCAGGGTTTGAAGGCTACACCTTC CASSYSTGAGFEGYTF - TRBJ1-2 TRBD1 TRBV6-6
TGTGCCAGCAGCTGGACTCCCGGGGCCTCTTTGTCTGGGGCCAACGTCCTGACTTTC CASSWTPGASLSGANVLTF - TRBJ2-6 - TRBV11-2
TGTGCCAGCAGCTTAGTGGGACTAGCGGTAGAGCAGTACTTC CASSLVGLAVEQYF - TRBJ2-7 TRBD2 TRBV11-2
TGTGCCAGCAGCTTAGATTATTTAGGGTCGGGGGCCGACGATGGCTACACCTTC CASSLDYLGSGADDGYTF once TRBJ1-2 - TRBV7-8
TGTGCCAGCAGCTTAGCGGGGACAATCTACGAGCAGTACTTC CASSLAGTIYEQYF once TRBJ2-7 - TRBV7-8
TGTGCCAGCAGTGAAGTGGCGTTGGGCACAGATACGCAGTATTTT CASSEVALGTDTQYF - TRBJ2-3 - TRBV6-1
TGTGCCAGCAGCCCCGGATTAGACTATGACTACACCTTC CASSPGLDYDYTF - TRBJ1-2 - TRBV7-9
TGTGCCAGCAGCCCACCGGGGCCGATAGCTTTCTTT CASSPPGPIAFF - TRBJ1-1 - TRBV7-9
TGTGCCAGTAGTAAAATAGCGGGGGCCTACAATGAGCAGTTCTTC CASSKIAGAYNEQFF - TRBJ2-1 TRBD2 TRBV19
TGTGCCAGCAGTCTCTTTGCGGGTACGAACTATGGCTACACCTTC CASSLFAGTNYGYTF - TRBJ1-2 - TRBV27
TGCGCCAGCAGCCCCGGACTACAAACCGGGGAGCTGTTTTTT CASSPGLQTGELFF - TRBJ2-2 - TRBV4-1
TGTGCCAGCAGCCAGACAGGGGGGAGTACCGGGGAGCTGTTTTTT CASSQTGGSTGELFF - TRBJ2-2 TRBD1 TRBV14
TGTGCCAGCAGTGAAGATTCGGGACAGGGGGCAATAAGGTCCTACAATGAGCAGTTCTTC CASSEDSGQGAIRSYNEQFF few TRBJ2-1 TRBD1 TRBV2
TGTGCCACACCCTTTGGGATAGCGGGAGAGGAGGTTGGGCAGTTCTTC CATPFGIAGEEVGQFF - TRBJ2-1 TRBD2 TRBV2
TGTGCCAGCAGCTCGCCGGTGGGGACACATAATTACGAGCAGTACTTC CASSSPVGTHNYEQYF - TRBJ2-7 - TRBV7-9
TGCGCCAGCAGCCCTGGGTCAGCGCAGTATTTT CASSPGSAQYF - TRBJ2-3 - TRBV5-1
TGTGCCAGTAGTATCCCGGGGGATACCGGGGAGCTGTTTTTT CASSIPGDTGELFF once TRBJ2-2 - TRBV19
TGTGCCAGCAGTTACTCGAGGGGGCTGGACGAGCAGTACTTC CASSYSRGLDEQYF - TRBJ2-7 TRBD1 TRBV6-5
TGTGCCAGCAGTGCCCAGGGCGAGCAGTACTTC CASSAQGEQYF - TRBJ2-7 - TRBV9
TGCGCCAGCCACCCGGGAGGAGTAATGGAGACCCAGTACTTC CASHPGGVMETQYF - TRBJ2-5 TRBD2 TRBV5-1
TGCGCCAGCAGCTTGGCAGCTAGCGGGAGTTCCGTCACCCATACGCAGTATTTT CASSLAASGSSVTHTQYF - TRBJ2-3 TRBD2 TRBV5-1
TGTGCCAGCAGCGTGGGGCCAGGGGTGGGCGAAAAACTGTTTTTT CASSVGPGVGEKLFF - TRBJ1-4 - TRBV5-5
TGTGCCAGCAGCCACAAAGAGACCCAGTACTTC CASSHKETQYF - TRBJ2-5 - TRBV14
TGCAGTGCTAGAGAGGTGGAGACCCAGTACTTC CSAREVETQYF - TRBJ2-5 - TRBV20-1
TGTGCCAGCAGCGTAGGTATCGGGGGCAGCTACGAGCAGTACTTC CASSVGIGGSYEQYF few TRBJ2-7 - TRBV9
TGTGCCAGTAGTGTGACACGAGGGCCAGATACGCAGTATTTT CASSVTRGPDTQYF - TRBJ2-3 - TRBV19